The 9 T cell receptor beta chains given below trace back to one sample, sequenced in a study of T cell repertoires in cytomegalovirus infection. The antigens of these receptors remain unknown. TCRdb reprocessed the reads with MiXCR, giving one entry per CDR3 protein. Of around 900,000 distinct CDR3 sequences in the sample, about 33% were seen once. The sequenced sample was cultured CD8+ T cells from PBMCs, obtained from culture after CMV antigen stimulation. The source is a human donor in good health (CMV status not recorded). Some clones in this sample may be carry-over from other donors' samples.

Regarding this clonotype: A read error may explain this, as a much larger clone is one base away. This rearrangement joins TRBV4-2 to TRBJ1-5; D is unclear. There are 13 residues in the CDR3. Germline V CDR1 and CDR2: LGHNA, YNFKEQ. CDR3 protein: CASSHGGNKPQHF. CDR3 DNA: TGTGCCAGCAGCCATGGAGGCAATAAGCCCCAGCATTTT.

The chain couples TRBV7-3 to TRBJ2-2, with D uncertain. There are 15 residues in the CDR3. Germline CDR1 and CDR2: SGHTA and FQGTGA. The germline V and J ends were trimmed by 5 bases and 4 bases, with 14 bases remaining between them. The CDR3 DNA is TGTGCCAGCAGCACCTCAGGTTCGAGCACCGGGGAGCTGTTTTTT. Amino acid sequence: CASSTSGSSTGELFF.

A few counts support this clonotype. The V and J genes are TRBV19 and TRBJ2-7; 7 bases are shared with TRBD1. This CDR3 has 17 residues. Per germline, CDR1 LNHDA and CDR2 SQIVND (reference sequence). V trimming: 3 bases; J trimming: 2 bases; junction bases outside the gene matches: 13. The CDR3: CASSILLGQGEPYEQYF. The DNA of the CDR3 is TGTGCCAGTAGTATTCTACTGGGGCAGGGGGAGCCCTACGAGCAGTACTTC.

Here the CDR3 reads CASSPDHRNTEAFF. The CDR3 nucleotides are TGTGCCAGCAGCCCCGACCATCGTAACACTGAAGCTTTCTTT. The chain couples TRBV7-9 to TRBJ1-1, with D hard to call. V was shortened by 5 bases and J by 2 bases, with 12 bases between the two germline ends. The CDR3 totals 14 residues. Germline CDR1 reads SEHNR; CDR2 reads FQNEAQ (reference sequence).

This sequence joins TRBV7-1 and TRBJ2-2; weak D call: TRBD1 (6 bases). TRBV7-1 is flagged as an ORF with uncertain function. This CDR3 spans 13 amino acids. Trimming removed 11 bases from V and 0 bases from J, with 10 bases in between. The CDR3 sequence: CAVPGANTGELFF. For the CDR3, the DNA is TGTGCCGTACCAGGGGCGAACACCGGGGAGCTGTTTTTT.

The sample holds many counts of this clonotype. The V gene is TRBV6-5, the J gene TRBJ2-2; perhaps TRBD1 as D (5 bases). Germline CDR1 and CDR2: MNHEY and SVGAGI. V lost 5 bases, J lost 0 bases, and 7 bases lay in between. The CDR3 is 14 amino acids. The CDR3 sequence: CASSRQSNTGELFF. The CDR3 DNA follows: TGTGCCAGCAGTCGACAGTCGAACACCGGGGAGCTGTTTTTT.

There are many counts of this clonotype. V and J are TRBV12-3 or TRBV12-4 and TRBJ2-1, with D perhaps given as TRBD1 or TRBD2 (6 bases each). CDR3 length: 14 amino acids. V was pared by 4 bases and J by 4 bases, with 11 bases between. CDR3 bases: TGTGCCAGCAGTTCTGGAGGGGGGTACAATGAGCAGTTCTTC. It codes for CASSSGGGYNEQFF.

This clonotype has a count of ten or more. The chain uses TRBV6-5 and TRBJ1-5, with D unresolved. The CDR3 consists of 15 residues. V was shortened by 5 bases and J by 4 bases, with 15 bases between the two germline ends. CDR1 MNHEY and CDR2 SVGAGI come from the germline V gene. CDR3 protein: CASSLSAGGNQPQHF. CDR3 nucleotide sequence: TGTGCCAGCAGTCTTTCGGCAGGAGGTAATCAGCCCCAGCATTTT.

The chain recombines TRBV5-1 with TRBJ2-7; 8 bases agree with TRBD1. This CDR3 comprises 14 residues. CDR1 is SGHRS, CDR2 YFSETQ, per germline. The trim removed 0 bases at V and 5 bases at J, leaving 4 bases unmatched. In nucleotides, the CDR3 is TGCGCCAGCAGCTTGGCAGGGGGCACGGACGAGCAGTACTTC. This encodes CASSLAGGTDEQYF. The full variable domain, in which reference TRBV5-1 and TRBJ2-7 provide the parts outside the CDR3, is KAGVTQTPRYLIKTRGQQVTLSCSPISGHRSVSWYQQTPGQGLQFLFEYFSETQRNKGNFPGRFSGRQFSNSRSEMNVSTLELGDSALYLCASSLAGGTDEQYFGPGTRLTVT.